A single sample gave rise to the 3 T cell receptor beta chains below, sequenced in a study of T cells in women clearing cervical HPV infection. Profiled with immunoSEQ multiplex PCR; TCRdb holds only in-frame clones, not every one. Here the sample table reports tens of thousands of clones. The sequencing input was blood buffy coat. These receptors were collected from a woman aged 18 to 75 with a cervical HPV16 infection that either progressed to CIN3+ or cleared (not recorded which).

Remarks on this clone: Read data end 3 residues before the CDR3 end; the end is taken from the germline J gene. The chain recombines TRBV12-3 or TRBV12-4 with TRBJ1-6, with 8 bases matching TRBD1. The CDR3 length is 13 residues. The V segment lost 6 bases and the J segment 12 bases; nucleotides outside the gene matches: 7. The sequenced CDR3 bases are TGTGCCAGCAGCCCCCAACAGGGGGAACCC. Amino acids: CASSPQQGEP. In full, the CDR3 is CASSPQQGEPLHF.

As to this clone: The CDR3 end falls 3 residues outside the read, so it is completed with the germline J gene. This chain uses TRBV5-4 with TRBJ1-3; D uncertain. CDR3 length: 15 amino acids. Deletions cut 4 bases from V and 3 bases from J, with 14 bases between. The V gene's germline CDR1 is SGHNT and CDR2 YYREEE (reference sequence). The DNA read from the CDR3 is TGTGCCAGCAGCCCGGCGGGGATGCTTGGAAACACC. Translating it yields CASSPAGMLGNT. The whole CDR3 sequence reads CASSPAGMLGNTIYF.

Note on this clone: The read ends 3 residues before the CDR3 terminus; that terminus is restored from the germline J gene. The chain links TRBV28 to TRBJ2-7; 7 bases match TRBD1. The CDR3 is 12 amino acids. Germline V gene data show CDR1 as MDHEN and CDR2 as SYDVKM. Trimming cost V 10 bases and J 4 bases; bases outside gene matches: 7. CDR3 sequence reads: CATSGGRYEQYF. The CDR3 bases that were read are TGTGCCACATCAGGGGGTAGGTACGAG.